A selection of T cell receptor beta chains follows, all from one sample in a study of PD-L1 blockade in urothelial cancer. TCRdb keeps only in-frame clones here, not all; method: immunoSEQ multiplex PCR. The table shows roughly 74,000 clones, with around 90% occurring only once. The sample was PBMCs, taken around atezolizumab (anti-PD-L1) treatment. Receptor source: an older woman with urothelial cancer. Both conserved end residues are part of each CDR3. The D gene is left open where the match is weak. Size is omitted from some rows. Given values are once, few, many or a class for expanded clones.

TRBD1 | TRBJ1-2 | TRBV28 | - | TGTGCCAGCAGTTCCGTTTGGGACAGGGACTATGGCTACACCTTC | CASSSVWDRDYGYTF
- | TRBJ2-1 | TRBV29-1 | few | TGCAGCGTTGGGACTCCCCCCTACAATGAGCAGTTCTTC | CSVGTPPYNEQFF
TRBD1 | TRBJ2-2 | TRBV28 | once | TGTGCCAGCAGTCAATATACCCCGGGACAGGGGGCAGCCGGGGAGCTGTTTTTT | CASSQYTPGQGAAGELFF
TRBD1 | TRBJ2-5 | TRBV19 | - | TGTGCCAGTAGTATAGCCAGGGGGCTAGATGAGACCCAGTACTTC | CASSIARGLDETQYF
TRBD1 | TRBJ1-5 | TRBV19 | - | TGTGCCAGTAAGCCGGGACAGGGCCTGCACCACGGGCAGCCCCAGCATTTT | CASKPGQGLHHGQPQHF
TRBD2 | TRBJ2-3 | TRBV9 | - | TGTGCCAGCAGCGTAGGACTAGCGGGAGGGGATACGCAGTATTTT | CASSVGLAGGDTQYF
TRBD1 | TRBJ2-7 | TRBV7-9 | - | TGTGCCAGCAGCCCCATCGGGACAGGGGTTCGCGAGCAGTACTTC | CASSPIGTGVREQYF
- | TRBJ1-2 | TRBV18 | - | TGTGCCAGCTCACTATCTAGTTCTAACTATGGCTACACCTTC | CASSLSSSNYGYTF
- | TRBJ2-1 | TRBV5-1 | - | TGCGCCAGCAGCTTGGCCCCGGGGGAAGCCTACAATGAGCAGTTCTTC | CASSLAPGEAYNEQFF
TRBD1 | TRBJ1-2 | TRBV6-5 | - | TGTGCCAGCAGTTACGGGGGACAGGGGGCCAACTATGGCTACACCTTC | CASSYGGQGANYGYTF
TRBD1 | TRBJ1-5 | TRBV6-1 | - | TGTGCCAGCAGTGTGGGACAGGGTCATCAGCCCCAGCATTTT | CASSVGQGHQPQHF
TRBD1 | TRBJ1-2 | TRBV25-1 | - | TGTGCCAGCAGTGAATATTTCCCCGACAGGGAGAATGGCTACACCTTC | CASSEYFPDRENGYTF
TRBD2 | TRBJ2-3 | TRBV19 | - | TGTGCCAGTAGTATCTCCTCCTCGCGGGGGGGCACAGATACGCAGTATTTT | CASSISSSRGGTDTQYF
TRBD1 | TRBJ2-7 | TRBV7-2 | - | TGTGCCAGCAGCACACACGGGACAGGGGTTTTCGGCGAGCAGTACTTC | CASSTHGTGVFGEQYF
- | TRBJ1-4 | TRBV4-3 | - | TGCGCCAGCAGCCAAGAACAGGGAGGGGATGAAAAACTGTTTTTT | CASSQEQGGDEKLFF
TRBD2 | TRBJ2-1 | TRBV7-3 | - | TGTGCCAGCAGCCCCGGGACTAGCGGGGGGGGGAATGAGCAGTTCTTC | CASSPGTSGGGNEQFF
- | TRBJ1-5 | TRBV28 | - | TGTGCCAGCACCCCCGCACTTCTCAATCAGCCCCAGCATTTT | CASTPALLNQPQHF
- | TRBJ2-1 | TRBV6-1 | few | TGTGCCAGCAGTGAACTTTGGGGCACCCGAAGCAATGAGCAGTTCTTC | CASSELWGTRSNEQFF
- | TRBJ2-3 | TRBV5-6 | - | TGTGCCAGCAGTTATGGCGGATTCACAGATACGCAGTATTTT | CASSYGGFTDTQYF
- | TRBJ2-3 | TRBV2 | - | TGTGCCAGCAGCCGGGTGGCAGATACGCAGTATTTT | CASSRVADTQYF
TRBD2 | TRBJ2-5 | TRBV27 | - | TGTGCCAGCAGTAAAGGAGGGACGGGACTAGCGGGAGGGCCGTCGGAGACCCAGTACTTC | CASSKGGTGLAGGPSETQYF
TRBD1 | TRBJ1-6 | TRBV7-9 | - | TGTGCCAGCAGCGACCAGGGGGAAGGCGCACCCCTCCACTTT | CASSDQGEGAPLHF
TRBD1 | TRBJ2-7 | TRBV4-3 | once | TGCGCCAGCAGCCAAACCTTGACCGGGACAGTTACCTACGAGCAGTACTTC | CASSQTLTGTVTYEQYF
TRBD2 | TRBJ2-1 | TRBV30 | - | TGTGCCTGGATTCCTCGACTAGCGCTATCCTACAATGAGCAGTTCTTC | CAWIPRLALSYNEQFF
- | TRBJ2-2 | TRBV19 | - | TGTGCCAGTAGTATAAGAGGGGGCACCGGGGAGCTGTTTTTT | CASSIRGGTGELFF
- | TRBJ1-1 | TRBV4-1 | - | TGCGCCAGCAGCCAAGTCACGTCGGGGAGTGGTACTGAAGCTTTCTTT | CASSQVTSGSGTEAFF
- | TRBJ2-7 | TRBV19 | - | TGTGCCAGTAGTATAAGTGGGGGAGGCTACGAGCAGTACTTC | CASSISGGGYEQYF
- | TRBJ2-2 | TRBV7-8 | - | TGTGCCAGCAGCCTAAGGAACAGGGCGAACACCGGGGAGCTGTTTTTT | CASSLRNRANTGELFF
- | TRBJ1-5 | TRBV7-2 | - | TGTGCCACCTCTTGGAGGGAGGATAGCAATCAGCCCCAGCATTTT | CATSWREDSNQPQHF
- | TRBJ1-2 | TRBV7-9 | - | TGTGCCAGCAGCCCCCCGACAGTAGCCTATGGCTACACCTTC | CASSPPTVAYGYTF
TRBD1 | TRBJ1-1 | TRBV7-6 | - | TGTGCCAGCAGCCATCGGTCAGGGGGGAACACTGAAGCTTTCTTT | CASSHRSGGNTEAFF
- | TRBJ2-1 | TRBV7-9 | - | TGTGCCAGCAGCTTAGTTGTCCGGGGGAATGAGCAGTTCTTC | CASSLVVRGNEQFF
- | TRBJ1-2 | TRBV5-1 | - | TGCGCCAGCAGAACGTTGGAAGGGGGCTATGGCTACACCTTC | CASRTLEGGYGYTF
TRBD2 | TRBJ2-1 | TRBV11-2 | - | TGTGCCAGCAGCTTAGGAGGGACTAGCTTCGGTGAGAATGAGCAGTTCTTC | CASSLGGTSFGENEQFF
- | TRBJ1-2 | TRBV5-4 | - | TGTGCCAGCAGAGCTGACAGGTTCTATGGCTACACCTTC | CASRADRFYGYTF
TRBD1 | TRBJ1-5 | TRBV28 | - | TGTGCCAGCACCGGGGGACAGGAACAGCCCCAGCATTTT | CASTGGQEQPQHF
TRBD1 | TRBJ2-7 | TRBV2 | - | TGTGCCAGCACCCGGGACAGGCAACGCGAGCAGTACTTC | CASTRDRQREQYF
TRBD2 | TRBJ2-7 | TRBV7-2 | - | TGTGCCAGCAGGGATGAGCGGGGGGGCCTCGAGCAGTACTTC | CASRDERGGLEQYF
TRBD1 | TRBJ2-2 | TRBV23-1 | - | TGCGCCAGCAGTCAATCCGGACAGGGCCTGAACACCGGGGAGCTGTTTTTT | CASSQSGQGLNTGELFF
- | TRBJ1-2 | TRBV25-1 | few | TGTGCCAGCAGACGGGAAAACTATGGCTACACCTTC | CASRRENYGYTF
- | TRBJ1-1 | TRBV5-1 | - | TGCGCCAGCAGTCCAATACCTGGACAGTCTAACACTGAAGCTTTCTTT | CASSPIPGQSNTEAFF
- | TRBJ1-4 | TRBV7-8 | - | TGTGCCAGCAGCCGCGCCGCTGCAACTAATGAAAAACTGTTTTTT | CASSRAAATNEKLFF
TRBD2 | TRBJ2-3 | TRBV4-3 | - | TGCGCCAGCAGCCCCCTCAGAGCGGGGGCTTACACAGATACGCAGTATTTT | CASSPLRAGAYTDTQYF
- | TRBJ2-1 | TRBV6-5 | few | TGTGCCAGCAGAAGCAGGATTTCGAAGCAGTTCTTC | CASRSRISKQFF
- | TRBJ1-2 | TRBV2 | once | TGTGCCAGCACCTTAGGAGGTTTAGGGGACATGGCCAGAGGCTACACCTTC | CASTLGGLGDMARGYTF
TRBD1 | TRBJ2-7 | TRBV6-5 | - | TGTGCCAGCAGGACGGGGACAGGGCGGTACGAGCAGTACTTC | CASRTGTGRYEQYF
TRBD2 | TRBJ2-5 | TRBV4-1 | - | TGCGCCAGCAGCAAAGCGGGGGGGCAGTTTGGGCAAGAGACCCAGTACTTC | CASSKAGGQFGQETQYF
- | TRBJ2-5 | TRBV5-1 | - | TGCGCCAGCAGCTTGGTTTTTAGCGGCCAAGAGACCCAGTACTTC | CASSLVFSGQETQYF
TRBD2 | TRBJ2-1 | TRBV11-3 | - | TGTGCCAGCAGCTTAGCGGGGGGGCCCCACAATGAGCAGTTCTTC | CASSLAGGPHNEQFF